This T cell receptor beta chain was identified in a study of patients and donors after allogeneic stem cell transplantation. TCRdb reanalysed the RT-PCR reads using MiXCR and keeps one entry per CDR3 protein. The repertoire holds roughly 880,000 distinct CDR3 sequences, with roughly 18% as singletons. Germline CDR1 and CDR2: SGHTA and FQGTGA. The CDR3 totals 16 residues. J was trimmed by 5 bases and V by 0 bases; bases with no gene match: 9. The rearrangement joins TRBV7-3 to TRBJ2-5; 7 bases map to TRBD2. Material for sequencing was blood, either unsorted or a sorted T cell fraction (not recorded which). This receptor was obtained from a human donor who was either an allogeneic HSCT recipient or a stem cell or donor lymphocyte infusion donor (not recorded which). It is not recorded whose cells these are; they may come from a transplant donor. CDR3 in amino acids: CASSLTGRGVRETQYF. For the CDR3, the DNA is TGTGCCAGCAGCTTAACAGGTCGGGGGGTGAGGGAGACCCAGTACTTC.